One and the same sample provided the 13 T cell receptor beta chains below, sequenced in a study of T cell responses to AZD1222 COVID-19 vaccine. Only in-frame clones appear in the TCRdb table, and some are missing; sequencing was by immunoSEQ multiplex PCR. The data show 150,000 to 200,000 clones, approximately 94% seen once. The sequenced sample was peripheral blood, obtained 28 days after the second AZD1222 dose. Every receptor here comes from an adult who received the AZD1222 COVID-19 vaccine.

The gene calls are TRBV7-8 and TRBJ2-1, with 10 positions matching TRBD2. The CDR3 runs to 16 residues. After removal of 6 bases from V and 0 bases from J, the junction contained 5 bases not matched to a gene. Germline CDR1 is SGHVS and CDR2 is FQNEAQ. The CDR3 DNA reads TGTGCCAGCAGTCAGAAGCGGGAGGGCTCCTACAATGAGCAGTTCTTC. Its translation: CASSQKREGSYNEQFF.

The V gene is TRBV11-2, the J gene TRBJ1-5, with D possibly TRBD1 on 5 matching bases. CDR3 length: 15 residues. V lost 2 bases to trimming and J lost 5 bases, with 13 bases between them. Germline values: CDR1 SGHAT, CDR2 FQNNGV. Here the CDR3 reads CASSLNAGRHQPQHF. CDR3 bases: TGTGCCAGCAGCTTAAACGCAGGGCGGCATCAGCCCCAGCATTTT.

The chain uses TRBV15 and TRBJ2-1; 9 nucleotides align to TRBD1. Trimming cost V 5 bases and J 4 bases; bases outside gene matches: 3. This CDR3 is 14 amino acids long. Per germline, CDR1 LNHNV and CDR2 YYDKDF (reference sequence). The CDR3 sequence: CATSPDRGYNEQFF. As DNA, the CDR3 is TGTGCCACCAGCCCGGACAGGGGATACAATGAGCAGTTCTTC.

The rearrangement joins TRBV7-9 to TRBJ1-2, with 8 bases that match TRBD1. Looked up from germline, CDR1 is SEHNR and CDR2 is FQNEAQ (reference sequence). Trimming at V came to 8 bases and at J to 1 base, leaving 3 bases not matched to a gene. This CDR3 has 13 residues. The CDR3 loop reads CASATGGNYGYTF. The CDR3 nucleotides read TGTGCCAGCGCCACAGGGGGTAACTATGGCTACACCTTC.

V usage is TRBV7-9 and J usage is TRBJ2-7; 9 nucleotides line up with TRBD1. The CDR3 has 15 amino acids. The germline gives CDR1 SEHNR, CDR2 FQNEAQ (reference sequence). The ends lost 3 bases at V and 3 bases at J; junction bases unmatched: 6. CDR3 nucleotides: TGTGCCAGCAGCTTGAGCCTGACAGGGGGCTACGAGCAGTACTTC. This translates into CASSLSLTGGYEQYF.

This clone was observed a handful of times. The rearrangement uses TRBV6-5 and TRBJ2-7, with TRBD2 identical over 14 bases. The V gene's germline CDR1 is MNHEY and CDR2 SVGAGI. The ends lost 6 bases at V and 6 bases at J; junction bases unmatched: 7. The CDR3 contains 15 residues. CDR3 amino acids: CASSHGTSGSSEQYF. DNA for the CDR3: TGTGCCAGCAGCCACGGGACTAGCGGGAGTTCCGAGCAGTACTTC.

The gene calls are TRBV20-1 and TRBJ2-1; 10 bases are a match to TRBD2. Germline CDR1 and CDR2: DFQATT and SNEGSKA (reference sequence). This CDR3 is 17 amino acids long. Unmatched junction bases numbered 14, after V lost 3 bases and J lost 6 bases. Here the CDR3 DNA reads TGCAGTGCTAGTCGAGCCACTGTACTAGCGGGACTCAATGAGCAGTTCTTC. Amino acids: CSASRATVLAGLNEQFF.

This clone was seen once. This chain uses TRBV7-9 with TRBJ1-3; D is unclear. The germline gives CDR1 SEHNR, CDR2 FQNEAQ (reference sequence). This CDR3 contains 13 residues. The germline V and J ends were trimmed by 5 bases and 8 bases, with 13 bases remaining between them. Here the CDR3 DNA reads TGTGCCAGCAGCCCAAAGGGCAGAGACACCATATATTTT. It is translated as CASSPKGRDTIYF.

This clone was detected only once. The rearrangement joins TRBV12-3 or TRBV12-4 to TRBJ2-1; D not certain. The length of the CDR3 is 11 residues. Trimming left V 8 bases short and J 8 bases short, with 10 bases between. CDR3 sequence: CASVLLDEQFF. The CDR3 DNA reads TGTGCCAGCGTCTTACTGGATGAGCAGTTCTTC.

The chain combines TRBV27 with TRBJ2-1, with a weak D call TRBD1 (5 bases). V lost 5 bases and J 10 bases, leaving 9 bases between the germline ends. The germline gives CDR1 MNHEY, CDR2 SMNVEV (reference sequence). The CDR3 loop spans 11 amino acids. The chain's CDR3 is CASSVGVEQFF. The CDR3 bases are TGTGCCAGCAGTGTAGGGGTCGAGCAGTTCTTC.

This chain links TRBV7-3 with TRBJ2-6, with D maybe TRBD1 (6 bases). Germline V lookup: CDR1 SGHTA, CDR2 FQGTGA. The CDR3 extends over 15 amino acids. V gave up 5 bases and J gave up 0 bases, with 8 bases separating them. This CDR3 is CASSQQGSGANVLTF. The CDR3 DNA follows: TGTGCCAGCAGCCAACAGGGCTCTGGGGCCAACGTCCTGACTTTC.

The gene calls are TRBV18 and TRBJ1-5; 10 bases are shared with TRBD1. Germline V CDR1 and CDR2: KGHSH, LQKENI. The V gene end was trimmed by 2 bases and the J gene end by 2 bases; junction bases not matched to a gene: 3. CDR3 length equals 16 residues. The CDR3 sequence is CASSPIGTGGNQPQHF. CDR3 DNA sequence: TGTGCCAGCTCACCAATAGGGACAGGGGGCAATCAGCCCCAGCATTTT.

The chain employs TRBV12-2 and TRBJ2-1; the D segment call TRBD2 is taken from the table without a DNA check. TRBV12-2 is shown as a pseudogene. There are 15 residues in the CDR3. CDR3 coding DNA: TGTGCAAGTCGCCTCCTAGCGGGAGTATGGAATGAGCAGTTCTTC. It encodes CASRLLAGVWNEQFF.